This TCR beta chain was obtained from a study of regulatory dendritic cells for organ transplantation (TCRdb year 2017). Regarding the study in general: Regulatory dendritic cells were generated from monocytes cultured with vitamin D3 on days 0 and 4 and IL-10 on day 4. The TCRbeta repertoires of sorted naive and memory CD4+ and CD8+ T cells were sequenced before and after allostimulation with regulatory or mature dendritic cells. To evaluate the response of the DCs to a potent maturation-inducing agent, LPS was added to DC cultures on day 6.

Broader findings and caveats from the paper: Expansion of memory CD8+ clones was induced by allostimulation in both subjects, but more limited expansion appeared to be induced by regulatory dendritic cells than by mature dendritic cells. Among the resting subsets, memory CD8+ T cells contained the most alloreactive TCR clonotypes. Only a couple of subjects were sequenced, and considerable between-individual heterogeneity in the alloreactive memory CD8+ T cell pool was noted by the authors. Highly diverse repertoires were observed in naive CD4+ and CD8+ T cells, whereas lower diversity was observed in memory cells, and the most oligoclonal repertoires were found in memory CD8+ cells.

TCRbeta CDR3 regions were amplified by multiplexed two-step PCR using Vbeta-specific forward primers and Jbeta-specific reverse primers. Through the immunoSEQ service, the TCRbeta libraries were run on an Illumina instrument for sequencing. As for how the authors treated the data: IMGT annotation was used to assign V, D and J genes, and synthetic CDR3 analogues were used to correct counts for multiplex PCR bias. In the immunoSEQ Analyzer, repertoire clonality was calculated as one minus the normalized Shannon entropy. Whether a clone counted as expanded was decided by Fisher's exact test with Benjamini-Hochberg false discovery rate control and a two-tailed cutoff of P<0.01. In its TCRdb copy, this immuneACCESS table keeps in-frame sequences only and misses some clones. Where compared with another copy, unresolved V genes explain less than half of these, and the others have no known cause. For V, J and clone size, that table is used; D and trimming come from the DNA. The sample yields 15,000 to 20,000 clones; less than 80% were counted once. The ten top clones hold 3.2% of the sample.

Sorted T cell subsets were CFSE-labeled and co-cultured for five to six days with allogeneic regulatory or mature dendritic cells at a 1:10 DC:T ratio. FACS was used to sort naive T cells as CD45RA+ cells and memory T cells as CD45RO+ CD4+ or CD8+ cells. T cells for TCR sequencing came from a couple of healthy control subjects. The Qiagen DNeasy Blood & Tissue Kit was used to extract genomic DNA. Trimming removed 6 bases from V and 3 bases from J; the gene matches leave 11 bases unexplained. As encoded in the germline V gene, CDR1 is SQVTM while CDR2 is ANQGSEA. Reading from cysteine to phenylalanine, the CDR3 counts 15 amino acids. Of the read, only the CDR3 DNA is kept; its 45 bases are in frame from base 1. This clone was counted only a few times. No cognate antigen has been identified for it. No base quality information exists; no much larger clone differs at one position.

Sequenced sample: memory CD4+ T cells from blood cultured with regulatory dendritic cells. Interpreted using the paper, the cell subset or site label stands for: CD45RO+ memory T cells. The sequence was obtained from a human donor in good health. Recombination linked TRBV29-1 to TRBJ2-7, and TRBD1 matches 10 of the central bases. Read as DNA, the sequence is TGCAGCGTAGGACAGGGGGATCGGGATAGCTACGAGCAGTACTTC. Translated, it reads CSVGQGDRDSYEQYF.